What follows describes a single T cell receptor beta chain. Its antigen remains unknown. This CDR3 region has 19 residues. Germline CDR1 reads LGHDT; CDR2 reads YNNKEL (reference sequence). cDNA libraries for TRB were generated by 5' RACE incorporating UMI labels. TCRdb reanalyzed the 5' RACE reads, giving one entry per CDR3 protein sequence and no DNA. Its table records around 92,000 distinct CDR3 sequences. The data were obtained in a study of CXCR3-negative and CXCR3-positive naive CD8 T cells. Study information: The TRB read total, some 150 million, broke down to about 1.5 +/- 0.3 million reads per library. Study-level points and caveats: The study found comparably high diversity in both naive subsets and much lower diversity in memory CD8+ cells. Surface CD5 looked about the same in the naive subsets, so the authors worked out TCR strength from TRB CDR3 properties.

The gene calls are TRBV3-1 and TRBJ2-1; lacking DNA, the TRBD1 call made by TCRdb goes unchecked. What was sequenced was naive CXCR3- CD8+ T cells from blood. Noted subset: CD45RO-CCR7+CD27+CD95- naive CD8+ T cells lacking CXCR3 (TNR3-). The sequence was obtained from a human donor in good health. Some clones in this sample may be carry-over from other donors' samples. CDR3 amino acids: CASSPKGQDAARSYNEQFF.